Listed here is a single T cell receptor beta chain. Its antigen target is currently unknown. No much larger clone is present one base from it, and per-base qualities are unavailable. The CDR3, cysteine through phenylalanine, is 16 amino acids long. Kept here is only the CDR3 DNA, which spans 48 bases and is read in frame from base 1. CDR1 and CDR2 were assigned from the germline V gene (reference sequence) as MNHNY and SVGAGI. Ends trimmed: V by 5 bases, J by 4 bases; bases unmatched to a gene: 6. The data are from a study of technical replicates of blood from a handful of donors listed by TCRdb under 2017. Library construction relied on the immunoSEQ multiplex PCR assay. In its TCRdb copy, this immuneACCESS table keeps in-frame sequences only and misses some clones. Where compared with another copy, unresolved V genes explain less than half of these, and the others have no known cause. Recorded for this sample are 79,000 or so clones; about 91% of them occurred a single time. About 0.25% of the sample comes from the top ten.

This TCR derives from a human donor in good health. The sample comprised T cells isolated from PBMCs. The rearrangement joined TRBV6-6 to TRBJ2-5, with 14 junctional bases fitting TRBD2. The CDR3: CASSGRLAGGGETQYF. The DNA is as follows: TGTGCCAGCAGTGGAAGACTAGCGGGAGGGGGAGAGACCCAGTACTTC.